This T cell receptor (beta chain) is from a study of response to subunit inactivated influenza vaccine. This CDR3 has 13 residues. Germline CDR1 and CDR2: SNHLY and FYNNEI. Trimming shortened V by 11 bases and J by 4 bases, and 14 bases separated the two germline ends. TCRdb analysed the RT-PCR reads with MiXCR anew, one entry per CDR3 protein. The sample contains under 800,000 distinct CDR3 sequences, about 14% of which appear only once. The rearrangement uses TRBV2 and TRBJ1-4; D gene unclear. The source material was PBMCs from blood, sampled less than 15 days before vaccination. The source of this sequence is a man between 45 and 60 years old who received an inactivated influenza vaccine. For the CDR3, the DNA is TGTGCCTTGGGAGGGCGGGATAATGAAAAACTGTTTTTT. Translation gives CALGGRDNEKLFF. Drawing the rest from reference TRBV2 and TRBJ1-4, the complete variable domain is EPEVTQTPSHQVTQMGQEVILRCVPISNHLYFYWYRQILGQKVEFLVSFYNNEISEKSEIFDDQFSVERPDGSNFTLKIRSTKLEDSAMYFCALGGRDNEKLFFGSGTQLSVL.